One T cell receptor beta chain is described in this entry. Using unique molecular identifiers, the investigators prepared the TCRbeta library. Each CDR3 protein gets one entry after TCRdb re-called the PCR reads with MiXCR. The sample has around 420,000 distinct CDR3 sequences, roughly 17% seen once. The germline gives CDR1 SGHRS, CDR2 YFSETQ. The CDR3 spans 17 residues. With V trimmed by 0 bases and J by 0 bases, 3 bases remained unmatched. These data are taken from a study of T-cell reconstitution after alpha-beta-depleted transplantation in children. V usage is TRBV5-1 and J usage is TRBJ1-1, with TRBD1 matching 12 bases. This TCR was sampled from a boy younger than two who had a stem cell transplant for Wiskott-Aldrich syndrome, so the T cells may come from the graft donor. The sample in question was PBMCs, mostly from graft donor cells, obtained 360 days after TCRalphabeta/CD19-depleted stem cell transplant. As DNA, the CDR3 is TGCGCCAGCAGCTTGGGGGACAGGGGGCTTGTGAACACTGAAGCTTTCTTT. Protein sequence: CASSLGDRGLVNTEAFF.